This T cell receptor (beta chain) was sequenced in a study of blood T cell repertoires in COVID-19. Participants were placed into cohorts based on the clinical history they reported. Original analysis: Scientists estimated how many nucleated cells there were by amplifying reference gene primers. Repertoires were generated with immunoSEQ multiplex PCR, while TCRdb's copy carries only in-frame clones and drops some. D and trimming come from the DNA, and the V and J calls and clone size come from that table. Among some 190,000 clones listed, around 84% were seen once. Specimen: PBMCs or T cells enriched from blood (not recorded which). This clonotype originated in a woman younger than 45 who had been exposed to COVID-19.

The CDR3 sequence is CASSLDPRGGETQYF. Here the CDR3 DNA reads TGTGCCAGCAGCTTAGATCCTCGCGGGGGCGAGACCCAGTACTTC. The chain combines TRBV11-2 with TRBJ2-5; weak D call: TRBD2 (7 bases). Germline V gene data show CDR1 as SGHAT and CDR2 as FQNNGV. Trimming took off 0 bases at V and 5 bases at J, with 13 bases between the two ends. The CDR3 is 15 residues long.